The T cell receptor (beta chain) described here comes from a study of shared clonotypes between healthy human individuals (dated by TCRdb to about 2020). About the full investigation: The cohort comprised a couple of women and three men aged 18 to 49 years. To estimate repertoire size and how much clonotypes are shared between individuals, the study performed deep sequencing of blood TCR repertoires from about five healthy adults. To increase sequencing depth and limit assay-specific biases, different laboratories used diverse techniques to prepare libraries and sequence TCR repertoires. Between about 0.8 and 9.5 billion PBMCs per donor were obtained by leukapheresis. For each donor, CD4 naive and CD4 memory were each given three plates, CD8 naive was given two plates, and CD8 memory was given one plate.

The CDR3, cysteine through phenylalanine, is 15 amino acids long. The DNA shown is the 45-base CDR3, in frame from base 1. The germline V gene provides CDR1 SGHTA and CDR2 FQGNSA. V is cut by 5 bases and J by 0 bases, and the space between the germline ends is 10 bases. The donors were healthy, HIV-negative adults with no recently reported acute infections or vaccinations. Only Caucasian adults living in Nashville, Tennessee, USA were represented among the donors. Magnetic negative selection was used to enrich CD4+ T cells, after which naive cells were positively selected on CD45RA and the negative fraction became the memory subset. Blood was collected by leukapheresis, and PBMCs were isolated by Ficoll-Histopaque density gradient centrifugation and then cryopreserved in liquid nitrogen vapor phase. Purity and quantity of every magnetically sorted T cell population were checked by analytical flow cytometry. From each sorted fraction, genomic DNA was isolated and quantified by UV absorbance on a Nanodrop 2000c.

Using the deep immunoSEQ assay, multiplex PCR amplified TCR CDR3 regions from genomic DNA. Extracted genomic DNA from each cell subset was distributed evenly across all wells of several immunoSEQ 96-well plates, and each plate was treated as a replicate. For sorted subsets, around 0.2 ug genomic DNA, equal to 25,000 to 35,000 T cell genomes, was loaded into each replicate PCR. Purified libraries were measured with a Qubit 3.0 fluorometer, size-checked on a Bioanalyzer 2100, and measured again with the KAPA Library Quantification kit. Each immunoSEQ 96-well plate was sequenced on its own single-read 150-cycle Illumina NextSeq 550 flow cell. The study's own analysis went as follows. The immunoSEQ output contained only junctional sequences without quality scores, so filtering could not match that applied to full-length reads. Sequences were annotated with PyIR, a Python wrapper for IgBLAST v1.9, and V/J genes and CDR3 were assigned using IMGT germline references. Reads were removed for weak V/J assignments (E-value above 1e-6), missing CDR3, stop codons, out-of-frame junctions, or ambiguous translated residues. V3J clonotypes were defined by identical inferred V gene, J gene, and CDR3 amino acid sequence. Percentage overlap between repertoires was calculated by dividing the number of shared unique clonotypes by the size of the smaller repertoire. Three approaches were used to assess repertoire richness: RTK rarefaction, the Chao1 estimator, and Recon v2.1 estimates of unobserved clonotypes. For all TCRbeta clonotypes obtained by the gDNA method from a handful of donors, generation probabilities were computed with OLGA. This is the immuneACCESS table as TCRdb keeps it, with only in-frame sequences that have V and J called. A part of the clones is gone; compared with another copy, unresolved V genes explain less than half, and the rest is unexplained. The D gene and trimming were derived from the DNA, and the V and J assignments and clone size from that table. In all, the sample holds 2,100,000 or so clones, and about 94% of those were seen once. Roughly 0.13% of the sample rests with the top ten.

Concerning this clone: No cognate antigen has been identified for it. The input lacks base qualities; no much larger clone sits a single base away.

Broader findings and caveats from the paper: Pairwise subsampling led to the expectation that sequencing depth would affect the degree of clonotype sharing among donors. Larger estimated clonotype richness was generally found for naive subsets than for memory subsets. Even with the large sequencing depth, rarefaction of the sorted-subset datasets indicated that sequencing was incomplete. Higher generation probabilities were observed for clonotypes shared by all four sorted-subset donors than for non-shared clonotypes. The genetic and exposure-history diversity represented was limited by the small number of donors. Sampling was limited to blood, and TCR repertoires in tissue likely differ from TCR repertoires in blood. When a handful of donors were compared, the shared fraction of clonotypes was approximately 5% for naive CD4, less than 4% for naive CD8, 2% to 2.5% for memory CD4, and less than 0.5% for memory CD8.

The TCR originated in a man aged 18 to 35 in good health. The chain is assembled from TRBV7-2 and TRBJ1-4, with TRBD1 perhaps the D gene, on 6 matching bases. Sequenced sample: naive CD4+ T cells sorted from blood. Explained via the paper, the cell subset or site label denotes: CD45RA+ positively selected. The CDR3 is CASSVGGATNEKLFF. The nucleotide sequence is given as TGTGCCAGCAGCGTAGGGGGAGCAACTAATGAAAAACTGTTTTTT.